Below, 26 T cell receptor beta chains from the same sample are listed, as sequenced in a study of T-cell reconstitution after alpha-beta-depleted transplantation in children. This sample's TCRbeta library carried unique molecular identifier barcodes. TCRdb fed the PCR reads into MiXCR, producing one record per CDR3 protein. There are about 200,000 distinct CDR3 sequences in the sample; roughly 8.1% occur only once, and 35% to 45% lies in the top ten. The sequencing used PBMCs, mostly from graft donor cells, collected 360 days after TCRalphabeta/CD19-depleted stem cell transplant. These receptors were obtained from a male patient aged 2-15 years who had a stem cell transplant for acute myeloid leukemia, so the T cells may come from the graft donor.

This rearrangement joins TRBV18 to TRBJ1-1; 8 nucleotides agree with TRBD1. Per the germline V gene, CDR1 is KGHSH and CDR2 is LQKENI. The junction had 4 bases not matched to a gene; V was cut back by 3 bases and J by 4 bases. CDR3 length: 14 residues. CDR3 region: CASSPTTGGTEAFF. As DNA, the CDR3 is TGTGCCAGCTCACCGACTACAGGGGGCACTGAAGCTTTCTTT. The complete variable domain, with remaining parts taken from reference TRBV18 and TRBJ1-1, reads NAGVMQNPRHLVRRRGQEARLRCSPMKGHSHVYWYRQLPEEGLKFMVYLQKENIIDESGMPKERFSAEFPKEGPSILRIQQVVRGDSAAYFCASSPTTGGTEAFFGQGTRLTVV.

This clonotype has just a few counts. CDR3 DNA: TGCGCCAGCAGCTTACAGGGGGCCGGAGGCACTGAAGCTTTCTTT. Amino acids: CASSLQGAGGTEAFF. The chain joins TRBV5-1 to TRBJ1-1; TRBD1 matches at 9 bases. CDR1 SGHRS and CDR2 YFSETQ come from the germline V gene. The CDR3 is 15 amino acids. Trimming removed 2 bases from V and 4 bases from J; junction bases left unmatched: 6.

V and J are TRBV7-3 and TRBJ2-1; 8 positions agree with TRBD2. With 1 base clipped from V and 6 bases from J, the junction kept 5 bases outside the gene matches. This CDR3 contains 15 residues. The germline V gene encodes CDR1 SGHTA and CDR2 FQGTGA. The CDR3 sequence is CASSLISGIPNEQFF. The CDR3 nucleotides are TGTGCCAGCAGCTTAATTAGCGGGATCCCCAATGAGCAGTTCTTC.

The CDR3 region has the DNA TGCGGAGGGACAGGCGATAACTATGGCTACACCTTC. It is translated as CGGTGDNYGYTF. The J gene is TRBJ1-2, the V gene TRBV20-1, with 8 bases aligning to TRBD1. The germline V gene encodes CDR1 DFQATT and CDR2 SNEGSKA (reference sequence). The CDR3 spans 12 residues.

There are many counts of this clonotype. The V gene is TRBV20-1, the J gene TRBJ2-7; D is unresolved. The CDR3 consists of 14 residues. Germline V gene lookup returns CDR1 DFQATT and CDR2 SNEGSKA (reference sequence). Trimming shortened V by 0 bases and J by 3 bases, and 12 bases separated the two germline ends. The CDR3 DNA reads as TGCAGTGCTAGAGACGTTAAGACTCTCTACGAGCAGTACTTC. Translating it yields CSARDVKTLYEQYF.

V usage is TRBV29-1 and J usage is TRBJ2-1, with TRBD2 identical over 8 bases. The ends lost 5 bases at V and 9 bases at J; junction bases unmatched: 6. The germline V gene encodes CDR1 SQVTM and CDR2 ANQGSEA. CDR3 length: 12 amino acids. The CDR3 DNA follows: TGCAGCGTTTCGACCGGGACTAGTGAGCAGTTCTTC. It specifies CSVSTGTSEQFF.

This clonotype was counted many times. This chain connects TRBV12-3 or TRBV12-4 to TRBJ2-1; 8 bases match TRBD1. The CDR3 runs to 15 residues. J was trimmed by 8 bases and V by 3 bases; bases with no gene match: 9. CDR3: CASSFRTGFGHEQFF. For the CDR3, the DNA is TGTGCCAGCAGTTTCCGGACAGGGTTCGGTCATGAGCAGTTCTTC.

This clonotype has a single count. CDR3 sequence (DNA): TGTGCCAGCAGTTACTCGAATCCAGGAGGAAGGTACGAGCAGTACGTC. Encoded protein: CASSYSNPGGRYEQYV. The rearrangement links TRBV6-2 or TRBV6-3 to TRBJ2-7; possibly TRBD2 for D (5 bases). There are 16 residues in the CDR3. With 0 bases removed from V and 4 bases from J, the gap between germline ends came to 16 bases. The germline V gene has CDR1 MNHEY and CDR2 SVGEGT.

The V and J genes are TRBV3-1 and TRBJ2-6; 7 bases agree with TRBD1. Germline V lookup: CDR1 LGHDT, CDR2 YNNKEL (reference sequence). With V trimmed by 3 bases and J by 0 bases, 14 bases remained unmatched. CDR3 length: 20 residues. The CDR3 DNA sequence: TGTGCCAGCAGCCAGCAACCGGGACAGAAATGGACCTCTGGGGCCAACGTCCTGACTTTC. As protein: CASSQQPGQKWTSGANVLTF.

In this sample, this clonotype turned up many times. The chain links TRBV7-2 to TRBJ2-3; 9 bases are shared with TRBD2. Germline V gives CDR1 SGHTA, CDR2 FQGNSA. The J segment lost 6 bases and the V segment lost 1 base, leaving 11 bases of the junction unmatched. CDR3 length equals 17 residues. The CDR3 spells CASSLGASGATGDTQYF. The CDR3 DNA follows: TGTGCCAGCAGCTTAGGGGCTAGCGGGGCAACCGGTGATACGCAGTATTTT.

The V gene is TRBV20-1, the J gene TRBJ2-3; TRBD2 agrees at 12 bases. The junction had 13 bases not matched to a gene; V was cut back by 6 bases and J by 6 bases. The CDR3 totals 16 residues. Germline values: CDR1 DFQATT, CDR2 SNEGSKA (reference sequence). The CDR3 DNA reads TGCAGTGCGACAGGGCTAGCGGGAGGGTCGGGGGATACGCAGTATTTT. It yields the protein CSATGLAGGSGDTQYF.

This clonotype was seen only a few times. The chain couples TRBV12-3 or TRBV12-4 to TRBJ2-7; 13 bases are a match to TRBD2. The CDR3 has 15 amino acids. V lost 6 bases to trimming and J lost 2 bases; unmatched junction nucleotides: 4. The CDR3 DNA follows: TGTGCCAGCAGGACCGGGACTAGCGGGACCTACGAGCAGTACTTC. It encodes CASRTGTSGTYEQYF.

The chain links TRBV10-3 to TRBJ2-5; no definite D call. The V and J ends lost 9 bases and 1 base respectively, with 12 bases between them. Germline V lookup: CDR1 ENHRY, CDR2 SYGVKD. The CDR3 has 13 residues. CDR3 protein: CAMNSGPQETQYF. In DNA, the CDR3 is TGTGCCATGAATTCTGGGCCCCAAGAGACCCAGTACTTC.

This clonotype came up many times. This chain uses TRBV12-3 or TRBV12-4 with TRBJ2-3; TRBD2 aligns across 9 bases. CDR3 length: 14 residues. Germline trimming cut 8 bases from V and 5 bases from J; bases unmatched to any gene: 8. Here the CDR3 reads CASCSGSEEDTQYF. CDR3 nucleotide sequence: TGTGCCAGCTGTAGCGGGAGCGAAGAAGATACGCAGTATTTT.

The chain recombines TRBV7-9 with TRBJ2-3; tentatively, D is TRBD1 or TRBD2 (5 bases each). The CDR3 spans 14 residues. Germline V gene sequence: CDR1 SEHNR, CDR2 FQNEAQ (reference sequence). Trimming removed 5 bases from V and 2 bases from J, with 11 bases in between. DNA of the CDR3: TGTGCCAGCAGCCCCCGGGGCCTCACAGATACGCAGTATTTT. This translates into CASSPRGLTDTQYF. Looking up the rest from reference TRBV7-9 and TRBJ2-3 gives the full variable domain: DTGVSQNPRHKITKRGQNVTFRCDPISEHNRLYWYRQTLGQGPEFLTYFQNEAQLEKSRLLSDRFSAERPKGSFSTLEIQRTEQGDSAMYLCASSPRGLTDTQYFGPGTRLTVL.

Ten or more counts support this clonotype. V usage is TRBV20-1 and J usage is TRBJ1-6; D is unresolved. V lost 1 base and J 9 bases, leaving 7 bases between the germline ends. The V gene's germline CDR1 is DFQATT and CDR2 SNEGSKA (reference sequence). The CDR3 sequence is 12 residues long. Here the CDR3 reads CSARGSGSPLHF. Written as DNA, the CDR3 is TGCAGTGCTAGAGGTTCGGGTTCACCCCTCCACTTT.

CDR3: CASRPCRPQHF. The CDR3 nucleotides are TGTGCCAGCAGACCCTGCCGGCCCCAGCATTTT. The chain has TRBV12-3 or TRBV12-4 and TRBJ1-5; unclear D gene. This CDR3 is 11 amino acids long. V shed 6 bases and J shed 9 bases, with 9 bases lying between them.

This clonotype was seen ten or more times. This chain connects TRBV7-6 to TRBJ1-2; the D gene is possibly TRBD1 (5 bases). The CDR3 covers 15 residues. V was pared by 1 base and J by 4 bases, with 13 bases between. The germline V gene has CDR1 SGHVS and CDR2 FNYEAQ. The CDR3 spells CASSLDRFDTYGYTF. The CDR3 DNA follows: TGTGCCAGCAGCTTAGACAGGTTCGACACCTATGGCTACACCTTC.

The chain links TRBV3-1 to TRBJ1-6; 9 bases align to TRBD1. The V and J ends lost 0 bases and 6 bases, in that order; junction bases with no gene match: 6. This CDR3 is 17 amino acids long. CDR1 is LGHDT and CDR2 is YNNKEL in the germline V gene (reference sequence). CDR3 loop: CASSQDIRTGVNSPLHF. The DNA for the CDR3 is TGTGCCAGCAGCCAAGATATAAGGACAGGGGTTAATTCACCCCTCCACTTT.

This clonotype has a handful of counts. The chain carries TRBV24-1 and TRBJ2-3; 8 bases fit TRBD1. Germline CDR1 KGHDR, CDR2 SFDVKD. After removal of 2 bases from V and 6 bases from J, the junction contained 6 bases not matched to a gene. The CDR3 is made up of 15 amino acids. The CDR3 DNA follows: TGTGCCACCAGTGATTCCGGGACAGGTGTGGATACGCAGTATTTT. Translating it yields CATSDSGTGVDTQYF.

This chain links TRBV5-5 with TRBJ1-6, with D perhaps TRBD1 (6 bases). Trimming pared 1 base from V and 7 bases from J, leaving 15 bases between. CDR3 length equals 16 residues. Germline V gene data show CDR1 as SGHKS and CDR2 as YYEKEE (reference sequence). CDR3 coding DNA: TGTGCCAGCAGCTTGTATGGGGGCAGGGAGAATTCACCCCTCCACTTT. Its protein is CASSLYGGRENSPLHF.

CDR3 in amino acids: CASSLKGNNEQFF. The CDR3 DNA reads as TGTGCCAGCAGCTTAAAGGGGAATAATGAGCAGTTCTTC. V usage is TRBV7-3 and J usage is TRBJ2-1; tentative D call: TRBD1 (5 bases). Between the trimmed V and J ends, which lost 1 base and 7 bases, there was a span of 8 bases. Looked up from germline, CDR1 is SGHTA and CDR2 is FQGTGA. The length of the CDR3 is 13 residues.

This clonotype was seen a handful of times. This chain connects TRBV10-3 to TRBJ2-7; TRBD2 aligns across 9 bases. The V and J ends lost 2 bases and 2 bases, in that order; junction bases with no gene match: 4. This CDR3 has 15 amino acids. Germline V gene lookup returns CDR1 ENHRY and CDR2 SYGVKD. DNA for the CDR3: TGTGCCATCAGTGAGCGCCTAGCGGGGACCTACGAGCAGTACGTC. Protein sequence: CAISERLAGTYEQYV.

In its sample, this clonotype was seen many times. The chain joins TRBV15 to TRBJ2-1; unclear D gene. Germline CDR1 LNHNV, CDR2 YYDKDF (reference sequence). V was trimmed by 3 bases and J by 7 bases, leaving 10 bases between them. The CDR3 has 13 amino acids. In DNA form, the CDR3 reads TGTGCCACCAGCAGCAGGACGGTGAATGAGCAGTTCTTC. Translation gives CATSSRTVNEQFF.

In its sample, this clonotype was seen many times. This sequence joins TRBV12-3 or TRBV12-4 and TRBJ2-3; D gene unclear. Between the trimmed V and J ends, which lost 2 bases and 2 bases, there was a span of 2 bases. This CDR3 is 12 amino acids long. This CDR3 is CASSLITDTQYF. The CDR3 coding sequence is TGTGCCAGCAGTTTAATCACAGATACGCAGTATTTT.

CDR3 DNA sequence: TGTGCCAGCAGCCAAGTCCCAGGGGGGACCCTCTCCTACGAGCAGTACTTC. This encodes CASSQVPGGTLSYEQYF. V and J are TRBV4-2 and TRBJ2-7; maybe TRBD1 (7 bases). Trimming shortened V by 1 base and J by 0 bases, and 16 bases separated the two germline ends. Germline V lookup: CDR1 LGHNA, CDR2 YNFKEQ. The CDR3 sequence is 17 residues long.